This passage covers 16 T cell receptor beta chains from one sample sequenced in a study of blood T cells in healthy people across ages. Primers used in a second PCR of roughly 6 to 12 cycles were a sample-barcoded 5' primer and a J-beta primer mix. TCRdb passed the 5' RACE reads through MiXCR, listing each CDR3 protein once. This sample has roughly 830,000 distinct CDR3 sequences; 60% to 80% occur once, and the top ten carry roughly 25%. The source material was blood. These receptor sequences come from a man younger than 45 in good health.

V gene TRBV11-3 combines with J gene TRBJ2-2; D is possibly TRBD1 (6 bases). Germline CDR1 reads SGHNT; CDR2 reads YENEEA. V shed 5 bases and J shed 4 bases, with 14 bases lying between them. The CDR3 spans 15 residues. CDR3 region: CASSLSGVGTGELFF. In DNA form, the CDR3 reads TGTGCCAGCAGCCTCTCAGGGGTGGGCACCGGGGAGCTGTTTTTT.

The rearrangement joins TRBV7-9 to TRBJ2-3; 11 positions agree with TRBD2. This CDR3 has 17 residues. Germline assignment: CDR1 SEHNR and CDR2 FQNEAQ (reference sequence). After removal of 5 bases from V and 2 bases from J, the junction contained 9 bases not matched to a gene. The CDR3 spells CASSPLLAGGFTDTQYF. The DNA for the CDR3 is TGTGCCAGCAGCCCCCTGCTAGCGGGGGGCTTCACAGATACGCAGTATTTT.

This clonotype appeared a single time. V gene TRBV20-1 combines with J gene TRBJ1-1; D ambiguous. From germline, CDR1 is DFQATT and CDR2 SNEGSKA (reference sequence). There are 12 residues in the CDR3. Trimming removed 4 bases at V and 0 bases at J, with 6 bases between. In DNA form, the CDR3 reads TGCAGTGCTACACGGATGAACACTGAAGCTTTCTTT. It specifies CSATRMNTEAFF.

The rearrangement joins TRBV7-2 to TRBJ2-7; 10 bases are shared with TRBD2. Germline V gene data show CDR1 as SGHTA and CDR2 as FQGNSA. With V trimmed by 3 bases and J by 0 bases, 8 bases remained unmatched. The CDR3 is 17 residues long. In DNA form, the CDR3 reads TGTGCCAGCAGCTTCGGACTAGCGGTTCTTTCCTCCTACGAGCAGTACTTC. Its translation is CASSFGLAVLSSYEQYF.

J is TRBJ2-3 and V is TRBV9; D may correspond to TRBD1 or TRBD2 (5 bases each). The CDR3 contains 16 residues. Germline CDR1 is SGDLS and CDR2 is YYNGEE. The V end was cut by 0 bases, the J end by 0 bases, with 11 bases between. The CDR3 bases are TGTGCCAGCAGCGTAGACGGGGCAGCTAGCACAGATACGCAGTATTTT. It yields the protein CASSVDGAASTDTQYF.

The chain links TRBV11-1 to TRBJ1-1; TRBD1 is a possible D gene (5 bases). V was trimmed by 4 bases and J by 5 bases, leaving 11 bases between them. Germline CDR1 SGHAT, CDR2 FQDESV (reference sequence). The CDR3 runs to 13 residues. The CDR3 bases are TGTGCCAGCAGCTCGCAATCAGGGACTGAAGCTTTCTTT. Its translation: CASSSQSGTEAFF.

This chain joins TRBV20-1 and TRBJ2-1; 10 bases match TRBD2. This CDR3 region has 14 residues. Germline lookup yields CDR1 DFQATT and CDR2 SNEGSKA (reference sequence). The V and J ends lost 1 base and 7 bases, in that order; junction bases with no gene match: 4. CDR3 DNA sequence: TGCAGTGCTAGAGGTAGCGGGGGGAGGAATGAGCAGTTCTTC. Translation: CSARGSGGRNEQFF.

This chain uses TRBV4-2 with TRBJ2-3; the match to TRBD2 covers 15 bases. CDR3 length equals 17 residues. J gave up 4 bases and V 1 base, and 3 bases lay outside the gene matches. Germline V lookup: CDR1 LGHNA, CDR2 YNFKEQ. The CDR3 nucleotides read TGTGCCAGCAGCCAAGGGACTAGCGGGGGGGCAGCAGATACGCAGTATTTT. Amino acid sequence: CASSQGTSGGAADTQYF.

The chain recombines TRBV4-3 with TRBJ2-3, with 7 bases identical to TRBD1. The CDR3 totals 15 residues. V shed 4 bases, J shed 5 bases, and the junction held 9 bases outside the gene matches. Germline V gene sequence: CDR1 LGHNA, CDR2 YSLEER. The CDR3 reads CASSLRDRAQDTQYF. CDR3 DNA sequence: TGCGCCAGCAGCCTAAGAGACAGGGCCCAAGATACGCAGTATTTT.

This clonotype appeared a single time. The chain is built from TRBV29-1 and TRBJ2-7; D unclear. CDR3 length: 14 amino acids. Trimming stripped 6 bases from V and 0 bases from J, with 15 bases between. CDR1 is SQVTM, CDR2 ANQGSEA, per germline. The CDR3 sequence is CSVDPGWGSYEQYF. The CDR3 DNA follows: TGCAGCGTAGACCCCGGGTGGGGCTCCTACGAGCAGTACTTC.

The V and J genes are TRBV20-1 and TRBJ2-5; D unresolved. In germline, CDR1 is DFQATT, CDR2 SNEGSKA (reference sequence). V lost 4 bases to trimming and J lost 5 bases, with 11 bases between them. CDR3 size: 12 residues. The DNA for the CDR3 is TGCAGTGCTAATATGATTGGCGAGACCCAGTACTTC. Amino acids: CSANMIGETQYF.

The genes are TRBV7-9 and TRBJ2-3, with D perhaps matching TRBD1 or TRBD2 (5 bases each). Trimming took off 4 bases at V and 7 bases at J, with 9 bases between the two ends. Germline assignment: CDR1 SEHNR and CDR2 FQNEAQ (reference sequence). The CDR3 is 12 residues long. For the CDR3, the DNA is TGTGCCAGCAGCTCCGGGACCTATACGCAGTATTTT. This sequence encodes CASSSGTYTQYF.

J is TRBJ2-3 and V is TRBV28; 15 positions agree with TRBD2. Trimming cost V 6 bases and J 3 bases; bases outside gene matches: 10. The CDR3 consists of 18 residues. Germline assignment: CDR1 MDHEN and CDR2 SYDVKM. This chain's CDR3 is CASRQTGTSGGWTDTQYF. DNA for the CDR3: TGTGCCAGCAGACAAACCGGGACTAGCGGGGGGTGGACAGATACGCAGTATTTT.

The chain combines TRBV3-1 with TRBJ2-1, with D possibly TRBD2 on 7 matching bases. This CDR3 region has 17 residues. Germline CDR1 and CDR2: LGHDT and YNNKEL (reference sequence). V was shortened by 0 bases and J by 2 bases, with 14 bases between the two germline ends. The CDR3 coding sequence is TGTGCCAGCAGCCAAGATGTGGTCGGGGGGCCCTACAATGAGCAGTTCTTC. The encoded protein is CASSQDVVGGPYNEQFF.

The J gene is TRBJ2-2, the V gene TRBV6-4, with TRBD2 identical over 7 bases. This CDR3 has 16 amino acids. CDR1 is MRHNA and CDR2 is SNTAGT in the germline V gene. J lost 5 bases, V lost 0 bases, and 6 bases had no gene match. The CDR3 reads CASSDSSGRDTGELFF. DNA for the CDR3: TGTGCCAGCAGTGACTCGTCGGGGAGGGATACCGGGGAGCTGTTTTTT.

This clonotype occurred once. The CDR3 protein is CASSLGRGGHETQYF. CDR3 DNA sequence: TGCGCCAGCAGCTTGGGGAGGGGGGGCCATGAGACCCAGTACTTC. This rearrangement joins TRBV5-1 to TRBJ2-5, with D tentatively TRBD2 (7 bases). Trimming removed 0 bases at V and 5 bases at J, with 14 bases between. Per germline, CDR1 SGHRS and CDR2 YFSETQ. CDR3 size: 15 residues.